A selection of T cell receptor beta chains follows, all from one sample in a study of T cells in Graves' hyperthyroidism and ophthalmopathy. TCRdb itself ran the multiplex PCR reads through MiXCR, one entry per CDR3 protein. The data contain 250,000 to 300,000 distinct CDR3 sequences, roughly a fifth of them singletons. Specimen: blood. Receptors were obtained from a man aged 50-59 years with Graves' ophthalmopathy. Both conserved end residues are part of each CDR3. Fields, in order: V gene, clone size, CDR3 protein. Clone size, where shown, is once, few, many, or a class for clones that have expanded.

>TRBV20-1|-
CSAAQIMVLEQFF
>TRBV6-6|-
CASSYSQGEVSGYTF
>TRBV20-1|-
CSASHRQSYGYTF
>TRBV15|-
CATSRGTSVNYNEQFF
>TRBV30|few
CAWSRDRATTNEKLFF
>TRBV2|many
CASSGHEVSNQPQHF
>TRBV6-1|many
CASSEVREAFF
>TRBV27|-
CASSLNVGWDYGYTF
>TRBV11-2|few
CASSLMGVGETQYF
>TRBV9|-
CASSVVQTNTGELFF
>TRBV19|-
CASLGHFYTGELFF
>TRBV7-8|few
CASSLYREDYGYTF
>TRBV27|many
CASSPGYSVTQTRNIQYF
>TRBV3-1|-
CASSQAASGRGAGELFF
>TRBV7-9|-
CTSSTMTSGSNEQYF
>TRBV4-1|-
CASSQIPESSYNEQFF
>TRBV28|many
CASRGSFGGSPLHF
>TRBV29-1|few
CSVQSPGSPSLNEQFF
>TRBV4-1|few
CASSQRAEGTVAFF
>TRBV20-1|-
CSARLGPQETQYF
>TRBV11-2|-
CASSRDRIFSGANVLTF
>TRBV10-3|-
CAISDTQRQGETQYF
>TRBV20-1|-
CSASRGSETQYF
>TRBV6-2/TRBV6-3|-
CASSYATRGQFF
>TRBV28|-
CASSLTGATNEKLFF
>TRBV18|-
CASSPNHSNQPQHF
>TRBV4-1|-
CASSQGGVSEQYF
>TRBV5-1|few
CASSLMGDPYTGELFF
>TRBV20-1|many
CSARDRLAGVEYEQYF
>TRBV7-2|many
CASSWAPSSYNEQFF
>TRBV19|-
CASSTSPGLAGGPRNEQFF
>TRBV2|many
CASSGMGLTSGSPFNNYEQFF
>TRBV6-2/TRBV6-3|-
CASSSSTSGRAFNEQFF
>TRBV18|many
CASSPPITNYEQYF
>TRBV27|many
CASSLEVGNGYTF
>TRBV28|-
CASSLALRQLNNEQFF
>TRBV27|-
CASSFFGASNTGELFF
>TRBV10-3|few
CAIGQGRLSGANVLTF
>TRBV29-1|many
CSVELAGDSLWDNEQFF
>TRBV6-1|-
CASSFLSNLQGDNQPQHF
>TRBV28|-
CASSRIAGGNTDTQYF